This TCR beta chain was sequenced during a study of cytomegalovirus exposure and HLA in healthy donors. Overall study results and limits: A later analysis linked around 15,000 TCR beta sequences to HLA alleles at 0.05 false discovery rate. Owing to their indistinguishability, certain V segments, notably TRBV6-2 and TRBV6-3, were excluded. Listed as cytomegalovirus-associated were 164 TCR beta chains.

Researchers ran the PCR with 60 Vbeta and 13 Jbeta primers. Sequencing was performed with immunoSEQ multiplex PCR; in TCRdb, only in-frame clones are kept and a portion is missing. The sample has roughly 180,000 clones; just under 80% are singletons. The CDR3 spans 13 residues. CDR1 is SGHTA and CDR2 is FQGNSA in the germline V gene. V was clipped by 1 base and J by 3 bases, with 7 bases between them. A remark on this clone: The antigen is unknown.

The sample taken for sequencing was PBMCs. The clonotype originates from a woman aged 25 to 39 in good health and CMV-seronegative. The V call is TRBV7-2, the J call TRBJ2-7; D gene uncertain. CDR3: CASSLVPVYEQYF. The CDR3 nucleotides read TGTGCCAGCAGCTTAGTACCGGTCTACGAGCAGTACTTC.